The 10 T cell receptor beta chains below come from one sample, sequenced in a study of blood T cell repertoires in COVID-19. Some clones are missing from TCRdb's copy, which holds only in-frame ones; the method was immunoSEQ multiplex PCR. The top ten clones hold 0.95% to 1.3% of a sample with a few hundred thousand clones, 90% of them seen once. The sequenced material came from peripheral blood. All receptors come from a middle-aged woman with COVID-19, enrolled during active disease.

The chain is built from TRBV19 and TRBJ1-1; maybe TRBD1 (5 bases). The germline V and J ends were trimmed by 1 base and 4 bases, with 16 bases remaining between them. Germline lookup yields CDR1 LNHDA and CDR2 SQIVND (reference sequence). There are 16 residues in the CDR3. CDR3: CASSIGPGRFRTEAFF. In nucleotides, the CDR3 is TGTGCCAGTAGTATAGGACCAGGGAGGTTTCGCACTGAAGCTTTCTTT.

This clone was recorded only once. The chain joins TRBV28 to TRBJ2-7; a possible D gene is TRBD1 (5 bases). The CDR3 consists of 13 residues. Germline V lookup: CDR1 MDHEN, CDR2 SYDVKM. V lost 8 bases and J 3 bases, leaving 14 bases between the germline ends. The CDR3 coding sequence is TGTGCCAGCCAACGACAGTGGGGCTACGAGCAGTACTTC. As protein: CASQRQWGYEQYF.

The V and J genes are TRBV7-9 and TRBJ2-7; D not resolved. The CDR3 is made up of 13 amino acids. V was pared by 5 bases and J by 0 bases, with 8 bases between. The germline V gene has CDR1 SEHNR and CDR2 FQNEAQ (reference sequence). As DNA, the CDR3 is TGTGCCAGCAGCCACAAACCCTCCTACGAGCAGTACTTC. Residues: CASSHKPSYEQYF.

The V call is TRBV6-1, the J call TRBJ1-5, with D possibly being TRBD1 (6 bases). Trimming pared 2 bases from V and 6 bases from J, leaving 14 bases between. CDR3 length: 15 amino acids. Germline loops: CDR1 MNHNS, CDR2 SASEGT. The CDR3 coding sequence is TGTGCCAGCAGTGAATCGGGGGGCAACTTTCAGCCCCAGCATTTT. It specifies CASSESGGNFQPQHF.

CDR3 residues: CASSLGSGGSEQFF. In nucleotides, the CDR3 is TGCGCCAGCAGCTTGGGGTCAGGGGGAAGTGAGCAGTTCTTC. The J gene is TRBJ2-1, the V gene TRBV5-1, with 7 bases lining up with TRBD1. V gave up 0 bases and J gave up 9 bases; unmatched junction bases: 6. Germline CDR1 SGHRS, CDR2 YFSETQ. The CDR3 has 14 amino acids.

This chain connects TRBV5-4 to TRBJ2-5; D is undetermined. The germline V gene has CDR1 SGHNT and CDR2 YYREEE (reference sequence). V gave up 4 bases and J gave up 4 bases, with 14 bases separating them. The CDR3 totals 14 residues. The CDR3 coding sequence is TGTGCCAGCAGCCAGAAGGATAGCACAGAGACCCAGTACTTC. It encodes CASSQKDSTETQYF.

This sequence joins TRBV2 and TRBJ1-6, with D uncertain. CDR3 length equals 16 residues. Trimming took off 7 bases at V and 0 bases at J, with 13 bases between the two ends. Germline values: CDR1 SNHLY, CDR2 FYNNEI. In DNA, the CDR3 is TGTGCCAGCACTTCGGAGGCAGGCTCCTATAATTCACCCCTCCACTTT. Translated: CASTSEAGSYNSPLHF.

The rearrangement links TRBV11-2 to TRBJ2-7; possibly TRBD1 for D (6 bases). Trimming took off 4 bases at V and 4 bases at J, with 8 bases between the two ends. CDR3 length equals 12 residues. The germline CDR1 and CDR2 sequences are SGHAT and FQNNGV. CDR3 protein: CASSSDRYEQYF. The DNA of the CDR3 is TGTGCCAGCAGCTCCGACAGGTACGAGCAGTACTTC.

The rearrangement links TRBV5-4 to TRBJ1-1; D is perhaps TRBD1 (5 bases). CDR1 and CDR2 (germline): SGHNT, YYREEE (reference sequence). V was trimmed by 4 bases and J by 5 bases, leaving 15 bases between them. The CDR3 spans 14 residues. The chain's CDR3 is CASSPQGWVTEAFF. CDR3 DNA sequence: TGTGCCAGCAGCCCCCAGGGTTGGGTGACTGAAGCTTTCTTT.

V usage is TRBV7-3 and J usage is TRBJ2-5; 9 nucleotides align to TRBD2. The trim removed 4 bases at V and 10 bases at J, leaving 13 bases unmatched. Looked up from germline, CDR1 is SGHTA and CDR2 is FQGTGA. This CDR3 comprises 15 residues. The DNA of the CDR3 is TGTGCCAGCAGCTCCTCAGCGGGGGGCGCCCAGGACCAGTACTTC. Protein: CASSSSAGGAQDQYF.